This T cell receptor (beta chain) derives from a study of shared clonotypes between healthy human individuals. With regard to this clone: Its specificity is not known.

Broader study findings: Clonotype sharing among donors likely depends on sequencing depth.

Clones were sequenced by immunoSEQ multiplex PCR, and TCRdb holds only the in-frame ones, with some missing. The sample consists of about 1.1 million clones, about 72% of them appearing once. Germline CDR1 ENHRY, CDR2 SYGVKD. This CDR3 is built from 13 residues. Trimming stripped 10 bases from V and 7 bases from J, with 19 bases between. Sequenced material: memory CD4+ T cells from PBMCs. Subset denoted: CD45RA-negative fraction. This TCR was recovered from a man aged 18 to 35 in good health. Some clones in this sample may be carry-over from other donors' samples. The chain employs TRBV10-3 and TRBJ2-5; possibly TRBD2 for D (7 bases). CDR3 DNA: TGTGCCACAGGGGCCGGGGACTACCGGACCCAGTACTTC. This codes for CATGAGDYRTQYF.